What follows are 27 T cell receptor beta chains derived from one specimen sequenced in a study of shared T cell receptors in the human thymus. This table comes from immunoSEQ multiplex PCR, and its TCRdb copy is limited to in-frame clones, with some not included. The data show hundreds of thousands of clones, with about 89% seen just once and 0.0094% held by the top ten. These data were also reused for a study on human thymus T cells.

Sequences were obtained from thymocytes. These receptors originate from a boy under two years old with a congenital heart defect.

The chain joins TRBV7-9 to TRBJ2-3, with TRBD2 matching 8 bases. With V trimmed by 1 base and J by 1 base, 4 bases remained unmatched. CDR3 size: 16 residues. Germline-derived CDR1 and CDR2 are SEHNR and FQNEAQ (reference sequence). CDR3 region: CASSLVAGPCTDTQYF. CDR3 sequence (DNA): TGTGCCAGCAGCTTAGTAGCGGGACCTTGCACAGATACGCAGTATTTT.

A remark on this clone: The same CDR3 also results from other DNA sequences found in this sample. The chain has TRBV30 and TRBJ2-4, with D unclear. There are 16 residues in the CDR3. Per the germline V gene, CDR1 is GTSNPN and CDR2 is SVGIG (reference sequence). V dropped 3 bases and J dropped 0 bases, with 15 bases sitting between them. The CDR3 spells CAWSVLEKLAKNIQYF. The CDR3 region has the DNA TGTGCCTGGAGCGTACTTGAGAAACTAGCCAAAAACATTCAGTACTTC.

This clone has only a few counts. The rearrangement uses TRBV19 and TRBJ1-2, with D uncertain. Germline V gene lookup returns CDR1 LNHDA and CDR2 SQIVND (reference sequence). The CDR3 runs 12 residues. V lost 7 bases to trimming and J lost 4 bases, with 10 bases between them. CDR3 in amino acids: CASTSQAYGYTF. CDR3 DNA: TGTGCCAGTACCAGTCAGGCCTATGGCTACACCTTC.

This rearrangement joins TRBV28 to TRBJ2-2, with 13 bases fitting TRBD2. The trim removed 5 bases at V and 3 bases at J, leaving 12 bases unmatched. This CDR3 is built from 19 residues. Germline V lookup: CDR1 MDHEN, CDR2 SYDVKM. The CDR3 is CASSPDPGLAGRDTGELFF. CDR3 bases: TGTGCCAGCAGTCCTGACCCGGGACTAGCGGGAAGGGACACCGGGGAGCTGTTTTTT.

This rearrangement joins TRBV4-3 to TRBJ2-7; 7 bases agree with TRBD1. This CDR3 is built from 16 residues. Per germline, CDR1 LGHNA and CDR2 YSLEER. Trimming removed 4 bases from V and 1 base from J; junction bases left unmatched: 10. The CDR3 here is CASSLTKGDRSYEQYF. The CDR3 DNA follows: TGCGCCAGCAGCCTCACAAAGGGGGACAGATCCTACGAGCAGTACTTC.

CDR3 amino acids: CASSREDRGRYEQFF. The CDR3 DNA reads as TGCGCCAGCAGCCGGGAAGACAGGGGACGTTATGAGCAGTTCTTC. The genes are TRBV4-3 and TRBJ2-1, with 8 bases matching TRBD1. Germline V gives CDR1 LGHNA, CDR2 YSLEER. The CDR3 runs to 15 residues. After removal of 4 bases from V and 8 bases from J, the junction contained 10 bases not matched to a gene.

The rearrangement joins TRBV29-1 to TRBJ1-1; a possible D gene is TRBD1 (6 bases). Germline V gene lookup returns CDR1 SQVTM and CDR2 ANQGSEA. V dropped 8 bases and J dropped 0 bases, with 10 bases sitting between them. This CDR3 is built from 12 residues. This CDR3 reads CSTGSMNTEAFF. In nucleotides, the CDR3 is TGCAGCACAGGGAGCATGAACACTGAAGCTTTCTTT.

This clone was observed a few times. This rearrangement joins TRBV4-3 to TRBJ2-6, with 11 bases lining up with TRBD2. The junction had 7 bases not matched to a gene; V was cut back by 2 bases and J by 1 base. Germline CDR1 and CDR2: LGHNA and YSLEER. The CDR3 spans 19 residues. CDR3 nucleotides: TGCGCCAGCAGCCAATGGTCAACTAGCGGGAGATCTGGGGCCAACGTCCTGACTTTC. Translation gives CASSQWSTSGRSGANVLTF.

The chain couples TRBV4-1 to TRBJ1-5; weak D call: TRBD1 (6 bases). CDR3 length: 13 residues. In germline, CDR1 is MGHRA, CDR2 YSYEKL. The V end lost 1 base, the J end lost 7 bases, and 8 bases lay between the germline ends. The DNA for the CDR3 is TGCGCCAGCAGCCAAGGGGGGCTGCAGCCCCAGCATTTT. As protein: CASSQGGLQPQHF.

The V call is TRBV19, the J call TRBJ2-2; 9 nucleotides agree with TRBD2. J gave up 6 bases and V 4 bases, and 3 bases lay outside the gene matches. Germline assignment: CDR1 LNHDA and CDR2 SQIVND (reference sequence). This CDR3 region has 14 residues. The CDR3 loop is CASSTGLASGELFF. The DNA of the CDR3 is TGTGCCAGTAGTACCGGACTAGCGTCCGGGGAGCTGTTTTTT.

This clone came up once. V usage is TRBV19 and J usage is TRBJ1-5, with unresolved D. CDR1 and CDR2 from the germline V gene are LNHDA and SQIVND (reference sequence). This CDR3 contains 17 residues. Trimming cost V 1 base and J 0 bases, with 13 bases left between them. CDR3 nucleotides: TGTGCCAGTAGTATAGCCGGGAGGGTTCATAGCAATCAGCCCCAGCATTTT. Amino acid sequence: CASSIAGRVHSNQPQHF.

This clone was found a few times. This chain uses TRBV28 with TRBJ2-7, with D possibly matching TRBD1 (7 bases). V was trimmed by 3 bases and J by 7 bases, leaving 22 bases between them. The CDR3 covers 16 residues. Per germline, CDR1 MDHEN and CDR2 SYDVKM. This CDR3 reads CASSLALRDSSWEQYF. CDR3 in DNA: TGTGCCAGCAGTTTGGCCCTGCGGGACAGCTCCTGGGAGCAGTACTTC.

The CDR3 loop is CASSCFPQRRSSYEQYF. Written as DNA, the CDR3 is TGTGCCAGCAGCTGTTTCCCGCAGCGGAGGAGCTCCTACGAGCAGTACTTC. This chain connects TRBV5-6 to TRBJ2-7, with D maybe TRBD2 (5 bases). V lost 3 bases and J 0 bases, leaving 19 bases between the germline ends. Germline CDR1 reads SGHDT; CDR2 reads YYEEEE. This CDR3 has 17 amino acids.

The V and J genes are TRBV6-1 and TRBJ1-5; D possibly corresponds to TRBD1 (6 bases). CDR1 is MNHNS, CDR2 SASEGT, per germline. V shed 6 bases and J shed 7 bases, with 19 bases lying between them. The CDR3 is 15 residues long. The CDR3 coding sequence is TGTGCCAGCAGGCGAGACAGGATACCACCCCAGCCCCAGCATTTT. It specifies CASRRDRIPPQPQHF.

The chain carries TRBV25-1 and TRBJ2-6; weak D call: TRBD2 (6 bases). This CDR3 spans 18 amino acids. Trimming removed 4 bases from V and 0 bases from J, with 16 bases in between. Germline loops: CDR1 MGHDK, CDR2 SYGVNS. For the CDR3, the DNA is TGTGCCAGCAGTGCGCCCGATCAGGAGGGCTCTGGGGCCAACGTCCTGACTTTC. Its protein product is CASSAPDQEGSGANVLTF.

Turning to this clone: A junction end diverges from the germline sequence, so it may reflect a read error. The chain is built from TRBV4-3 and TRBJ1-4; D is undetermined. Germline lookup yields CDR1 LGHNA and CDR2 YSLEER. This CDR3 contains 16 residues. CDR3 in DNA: TGCGCCAGCAGCAAAGAGGCCCGGGCAACTAATGAAAAACTGTTTTTT. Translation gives CASSKEARATNEKLFF.

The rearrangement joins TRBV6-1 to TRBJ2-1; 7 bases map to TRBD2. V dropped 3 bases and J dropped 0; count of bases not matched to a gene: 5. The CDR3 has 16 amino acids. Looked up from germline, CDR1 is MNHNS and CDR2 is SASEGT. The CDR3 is CASSDPAGSSYNEQFF. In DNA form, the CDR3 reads TGTGCCAGCAGTGACCCAGCGGGAAGCTCCTACAATGAGCAGTTCTTC.

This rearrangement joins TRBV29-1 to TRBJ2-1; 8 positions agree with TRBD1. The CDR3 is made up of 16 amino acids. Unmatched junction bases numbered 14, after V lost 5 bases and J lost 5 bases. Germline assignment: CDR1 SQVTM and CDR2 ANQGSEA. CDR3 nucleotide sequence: TGCAGCGTTACGTCAGACAGGGGCCCCCACCACAATGAGCAGTTCTTC. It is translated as CSVTSDRGPHHNEQFF.

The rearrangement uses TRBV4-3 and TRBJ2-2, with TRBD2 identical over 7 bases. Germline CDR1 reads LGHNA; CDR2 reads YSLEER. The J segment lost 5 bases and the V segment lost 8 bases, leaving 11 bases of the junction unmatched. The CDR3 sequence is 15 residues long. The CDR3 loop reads CASGPWGEGTGELFF. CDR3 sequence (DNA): TGCGCCAGCGGGCCTTGGGGGGAGGGGACCGGGGAGCTGTTTTTT.

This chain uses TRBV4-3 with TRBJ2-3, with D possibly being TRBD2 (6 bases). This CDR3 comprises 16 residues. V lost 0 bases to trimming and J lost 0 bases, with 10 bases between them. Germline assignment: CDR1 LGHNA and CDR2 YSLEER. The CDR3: CASSQEGSGSTDTQYF. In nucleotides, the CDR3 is TGCGCCAGCAGCCAAGAGGGTAGCGGTAGCACAGATACGCAGTATTTT.

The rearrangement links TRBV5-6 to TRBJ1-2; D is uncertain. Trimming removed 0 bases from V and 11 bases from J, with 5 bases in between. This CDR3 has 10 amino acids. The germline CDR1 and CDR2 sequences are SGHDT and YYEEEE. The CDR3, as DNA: TGTGCCAGCAGCTTGGCTGAGTACACCTTC. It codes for CASSLAEYTF. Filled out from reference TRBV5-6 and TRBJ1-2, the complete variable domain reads DAGVTQSPTHLIKTRGQQVTLRCSPKSGHDTVSWYQQALGQGPQFIFQYYEEEERQRGNFPDRFSGHQFPNYSSELNVNALLLGDSALYLCASSLAEYTFGSGTRLTVV.

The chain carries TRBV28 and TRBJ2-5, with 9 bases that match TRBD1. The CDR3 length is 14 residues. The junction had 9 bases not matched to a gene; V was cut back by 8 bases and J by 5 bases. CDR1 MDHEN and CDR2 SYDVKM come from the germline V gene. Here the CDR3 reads CASRRQGGSETQYF. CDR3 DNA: TGTGCCAGCCGAAGACAGGGGGGATCCGAGACCCAGTACTTC.

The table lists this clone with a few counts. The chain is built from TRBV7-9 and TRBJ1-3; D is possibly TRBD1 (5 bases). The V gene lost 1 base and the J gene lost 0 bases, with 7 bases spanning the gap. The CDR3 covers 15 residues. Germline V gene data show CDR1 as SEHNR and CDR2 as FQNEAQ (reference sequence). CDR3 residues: CASSLETASGNTIYF. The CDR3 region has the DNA TGTGCCAGCAGCTTAGAGACAGCCTCTGGAAACACCATATATTTT.

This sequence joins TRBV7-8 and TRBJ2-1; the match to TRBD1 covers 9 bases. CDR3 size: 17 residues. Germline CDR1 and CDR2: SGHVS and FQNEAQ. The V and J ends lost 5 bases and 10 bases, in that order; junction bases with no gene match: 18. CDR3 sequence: CASSLKTRDRAFNEQFF. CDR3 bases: TGTGCCAGCAGCCTCAAGACCCGGGACAGGGCTTTCAACGAGCAGTTCTTC.

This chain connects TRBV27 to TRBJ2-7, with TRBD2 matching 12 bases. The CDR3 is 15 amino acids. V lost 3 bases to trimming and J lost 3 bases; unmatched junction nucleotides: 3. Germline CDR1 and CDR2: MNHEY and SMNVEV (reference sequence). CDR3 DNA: TGTGCCAGCAGTTTCCGACTAGCGGGAGACTACGAGCAGTACTTC. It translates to CASSFRLAGDYEQYF.

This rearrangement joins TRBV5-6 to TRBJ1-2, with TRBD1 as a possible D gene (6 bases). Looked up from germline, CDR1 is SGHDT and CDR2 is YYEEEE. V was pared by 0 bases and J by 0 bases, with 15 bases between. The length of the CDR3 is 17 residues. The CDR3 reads CASSLDARGSPNYGYTF. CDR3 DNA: TGTGCCAGCAGCTTGGACGCCAGGGGTTCACCTAACTATGGCTACACCTTC.

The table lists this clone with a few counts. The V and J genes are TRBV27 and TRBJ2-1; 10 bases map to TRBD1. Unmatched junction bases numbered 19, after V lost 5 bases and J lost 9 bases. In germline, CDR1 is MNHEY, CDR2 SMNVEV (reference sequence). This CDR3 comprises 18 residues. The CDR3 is CASSAIVRGQGKAGEQFF. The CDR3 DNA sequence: TGTGCCAGCAGTGCCATCGTCCGGGGACAGGGGAAGGCGGGTGAGCAGTTCTTC.